This T cell receptor beta chain was obtained from a study of CD8 T cells in ankylosing spondylitis. TCRdb independently ran MiXCR on the 5' RACE reads; one entry per CDR3 protein. The sample holds a few hundred thousand distinct CDR3 sequences, roughly 13% seen once. This clonotype was seen a handful of times. Antigen unknown. This CDR3 contains 15 residues. Germline V gene sequence: CDR1 SEHNR, CDR2 FQNEAQ (reference sequence). Trimming took off 4 bases at V and 0 bases at J, with 9 bases between the two ends. The study, taken as a whole, reports: One TCR beta motif, made up of roughly 8 highly homologous variants, appeared characteristic of ankylosing spondylitis blood.

V is TRBV7-9 and J is TRBJ1-4; D unclear. Sequencing was done on a sample of blood, either unsorted or a sorted T cell fraction (not recorded which). The receptor was derived from a male donor with ankylosing spondylitis. The CDR3 loop is CASSSRAATNEKLFF. The CDR3 DNA reads as TGTGCCAGCAGCTCTCGGGCCGCAACTAATGAAAAACTGTTTTTT. The variable domain in full, with the rest retrieved from reference TRBV7-9 and TRBJ1-4, is DTGVSQNPRHKITKRGQNVTFRCDPISEHNRLYWYRQTLGQGPEFLTYFQNEAQLEKSRLLSDRFSAERPKGSFSTLEIQRTEQGDSAMYLCASSSRAATNEKLFFGSGTQLSVL.